What follows describes a single T cell receptor (beta chain). In the original analysis: Using reference gene primer amplification, nucleated cell counts were estimated. The assay was immunoSEQ multiplex PCR, and TCRdb's table has in-frame clones only and misses some. V and J calls and clone size are copied from that table; D and trimming were computed from the DNA. The data contain 75,000 or so clones, approximately 88% of them seen just once; the ten biggest clones take up about 7.3%. The V gene end was trimmed by 6 bases and the J gene end by 4 bases; junction bases not matched to a gene: 3. The CDR3 length is 12 residues. Germline CDR1 and CDR2: SQVTM and ANQGSEA. The data were obtained in a study of blood T cell repertoires in COVID-19. Study in general: Whether acute or convalescent, the COVID-19 samples came from the United States, Italy and Spain. Sources were T cells, B-cell-depleted T cells, or PBMCs; the material itself was cDNA or gDNA.

Sequencing was carried out using peripheral blood. The sequence came from a man aged 65 to 79 with acute or convalescent COVID-19. The chain links TRBV29-1 to TRBJ2-3; TRBD2 matches at 8 bases. The CDR3 protein is CSVGTSADTQYF. The CDR3 DNA is TGCAGCGTAGGGACTAGTGCAGATACGCAGTATTTT.